This TCR beta chain was retrieved from a study of identical twins. Study outcomes and limitations: Invariant populations such as MAIT and iNKT cells could partly muddle zero-insertion analyses.

Concerning this clonotype itself: No antigen is known for it.

TCRdb recomputed calls from the 5' RACE reads with MiXCR, one row per CDR3 protein. This repertoire shows 700,000 or so distinct CDR3 sequences, 21% found once; its top ten account for around 4.4%. The same sample was also studied in work on T cells expressing NK-cell markers. That work adds: The dominant NKG2C+ clonotypes represented about 1.0-7.5% of CD8+ T cells in six donors.

This sequence was found in a woman in her late teens or twenties in good health. Specimen: PBMCs.

The CDR3 sequence is CASRTGQGGYEQYF. CDR3 bases: TGCGCCAGCAGAACGGGACAGGGGGGCTACGAGCAGTACTTC. The rearrangement uses TRBV10-2 and TRBJ2-7; TRBD1 agrees at 11 bases. Germline loops: CDR1 WSHSY, CDR2 SAAADI. The CDR3 runs to 14 residues. Trimming at V came to 6 bases and at J to 3 bases, leaving 4 bases not matched to a gene.